This is a list of T cell receptor beta chains from one sample in a study of T cell responses to AZD1222 COVID-19 vaccine. Here immunoSEQ multiplex PCR was the method, and the copy in TCRdb shows in-frame clones only, minus some. Of about 85,000 clones detected, 70% to 90% appear once; the ten largest clones hold around 6.7%. The sample was peripheral blood, taken on day 0 of AZD1222 vaccination. These receptors were obtained from an adult in good health. Each CDR3 is given with its conserved first and last residue. The D gene is left open where the match is weak. Expanded clones are given a class, and other clones once, few, many or no size at all.

d_gene: TRBD1; j_gene: TRBJ1-2; v_gene: TRBV19; abundance: -; CDR3aa: CASRPRDRVGYTF; CDR3nt: TGTGCCAGCCGTCCCCGGGACAGGGTCGGCTACACCTTC
d_gene: -; j_gene: TRBJ1-2; v_gene: TRBV19; abundance: -; CDR3aa: CASTPPGPAGNYGYTF; CDR3nt: TGTGCCAGTACCCCCCCCGGCCCGGCAGGGAACTATGGCTACACCTTC
d_gene: TRBD1; j_gene: TRBJ1-1; v_gene: TRBV30; abundance: many; CDR3aa: CAWSLTGGDAFF; CDR3nt: TGTGCCTGGAGTTTGACAGGGGGGGACGCTTTCTTT
d_gene: -; j_gene: TRBJ2-5; v_gene: TRBV10-3; abundance: -; CDR3aa: CAISEDGRRSETQYF; CDR3nt: TGTGCCATCAGTGAGGATGGACGGCGTTCAGAGACCCAGTACTTC
d_gene: TRBD1; j_gene: TRBJ2-2; v_gene: TRBV15; abundance: -; CDR3aa: CATSTPGQGAGELFF; CDR3nt: TGTGCCACCAGCACCCCGGGACAGGGAGCCGGGGAGCTGTTTTTT
d_gene: -; j_gene: TRBJ1-4; v_gene: TRBV9; abundance: few; CDR3aa: CASSVVSGEKLFF; CDR3nt: TGTGCCAGCAGCGTAGTATCCGGGGAAAAACTGTTTTTT
d_gene: -; j_gene: TRBJ2-7; v_gene: TRBV19; abundance: -; CDR3aa: CASSIAARGYEQYF; CDR3nt: TGTGCCAGTAGTATAGCGGCTAGGGGCTACGAGCAGTACTTC
d_gene: -; j_gene: TRBJ1-3; v_gene: TRBV9; abundance: -; CDR3aa: CASSGLRGSGNTIYF; CDR3nt: TGTGCCAGCAGCGGCCTTCGGGGCTCTGGAAACACCATATATTTT
d_gene: -; j_gene: TRBJ1-6; v_gene: TRBV19; abundance: -; CDR3aa: CASSIAYESASYNSPLHF; CDR3nt: TGTGCCAGTAGTATCGCATACGAGAGTGCCTCCTATAATTCACCCCTCCACTTT
d_gene: TRBD1; j_gene: TRBJ1-1; v_gene: TRBV2; abundance: -; CDR3aa: CASSVGPTGDTEAFF; CDR3nt: TGTGCCAGCAGTGTAGGCCCCACAGGGGACACTGAAGCTTTCTTT
d_gene: TRBD1; j_gene: TRBJ2-7; v_gene: TRBV3-1/TRBV3-2; abundance: -; CDR3aa: CASSLGQGSYEQYF; CDR3nt: TGTGCCAGCAGCCTTGGACAGGGTTCCTACGAGCAGTACTTC
d_gene: -; j_gene: TRBJ1-1; v_gene: TRBV29-1; abundance: -; CDR3aa: CSVGGGSTEAFF; CDR3nt: TGCAGCGTTGGAGGGGGGAGCACTGAAGCTTTCTTT
d_gene: TRBD1; j_gene: TRBJ2-1; v_gene: TRBV6-2/TRBV6-3; abundance: -; CDR3aa: CASSDRGGSYNEQFF; CDR3nt: TGTGCCAGCAGTGACAGGGGTGGGTCCTACAATGAGCAGTTCTTC
d_gene: -; j_gene: TRBJ1-6; v_gene: TRBV11-2; abundance: -; CDR3aa: CASSLESGNSPLHF; CDR3nt: TGTGCCAGCAGCTTAGAGTCGGGAAATTCACCCCTCCACTTT
d_gene: TRBD2; j_gene: TRBJ2-5; v_gene: TRBV3-1/TRBV3-2; abundance: -; CDR3aa: CASSLRTSGQETQYF; CDR3nt: TGTGCCAGCAGCCTTCGGACTAGCGGTCAAGAGACCCAGTACTTC
d_gene: -; j_gene: TRBJ1-1; v_gene: TRBV4-3; abundance: -; CDR3aa: CASSQEGRGNTEAFF; CDR3nt: TGCGCCAGCAGCCAAGAGGGCAGGGGGAACACTGAAGCTTTCTTT
d_gene: -; j_gene: TRBJ1-2; v_gene: TRBV30; abundance: -; CDR3aa: CAWSVRAGRAYNYGYTF; CDR3nt: TGTGCCTGGAGTGTGCGGGCAGGAAGGGCTTATAACTATGGCTACACCTTC
d_gene: -; j_gene: TRBJ2-7; v_gene: TRBV28; abundance: -; CDR3aa: CASSLLGDSYEQYF; CDR3nt: TGTGCCAGCAGTTTATTGGGGGACTCCTACGAGCAGTACTTC
d_gene: TRBD2; j_gene: TRBJ2-7; v_gene: TRBV18; abundance: -; CDR3aa: CASSPEISGSEQYF; CDR3nt: TGTGCCAGCTCACCAGAGATTAGCGGGAGCGAGCAGTACTTC
d_gene: -; j_gene: TRBJ1-1; v_gene: TRBV25-1; abundance: few; CDR3aa: CASSADRNTEAFF; CDR3nt: TGTGCCAGCAGCGCCGACAGGAACACTGAAGCTTTCTTT
d_gene: TRBD1; j_gene: TRBJ1-6; v_gene: TRBV6-5; abundance: -; CDR3aa: CASRGQGWSPLHF; CDR3nt: TGTGCCAGCAGGGGACAGGGTTGGTCACCCCTCCACTTT
d_gene: -; j_gene: TRBJ2-5; v_gene: TRBV11-2; abundance: -; CDR3aa: CASSLAVRGSETQYF; CDR3nt: TGTGCCAGCAGCTTAGCGGTCAGGGGATCGGAGACCCAGTACTTC
d_gene: TRBD2; j_gene: TRBJ2-7; v_gene: TRBV27; abundance: once; CDR3aa: CASSSREGRLSYEQYF; CDR3nt: TGTGCCAGCAGTTCGCGGGAGGGCCGACTCTCCTACGAGCAGTACTTC
d_gene: -; j_gene: TRBJ2-3; v_gene: TRBV25-1; abundance: once; CDR3aa: CASSDHRDFRTDTQYF; CDR3nt: TGTGCCAGCAGTGACCACAGGGATTTTAGGACAGATACGCAGTATTTT
d_gene: -; j_gene: TRBJ1-4; v_gene: TRBV6-5; abundance: -; CDR3aa: CASSPGATNEKLFF; CDR3nt: TGTGCCAGCAGTCCAGGCGCAACTAATGAAAAACTGTTTTTT
d_gene: -; j_gene: TRBJ1-3; v_gene: TRBV7-2; abundance: -; CDR3aa: CASSPVLSGNTIYF; CDR3nt: TGTGCCAGCAGCCCCGTCTTATCTGGAAACACCATATATTTT
d_gene: -; j_gene: TRBJ1-1; v_gene: TRBV19; abundance: -; CDR3aa: CASSIWGTEAFF; CDR3nt: TGTGCCAGTAGTATCTGGGGGACTGAAGCTTTCTTT
d_gene: -; j_gene: TRBJ2-7; v_gene: TRBV7-9; abundance: -; CDR3aa: CASTTSLGQTYEQYF; CDR3nt: TGTGCCAGCACCACCTCGTTAGGGCAGACCTACGAGCAGTACTTC
d_gene: -; j_gene: TRBJ2-7; v_gene: TRBV27; abundance: -; CDR3aa: CASRRQASGEQYF; CDR3nt: TGTGCCAGCAGGCGACAGGCCTCTGGCGAGCAGTACTTC
d_gene: TRBD1; j_gene: TRBJ1-6; v_gene: TRBV7-9; abundance: -; CDR3aa: CASSRGQGSSPLHF; CDR3nt: TGTGCCAGCAGTCGCGGACAGGGTAGCTCACCCCTCCACTTT
d_gene: TRBD2; j_gene: TRBJ2-2; v_gene: TRBV5-1; abundance: -; CDR3aa: CASSLLVAGRNTGELFF; CDR3nt: TGCGCCAGCAGCTTGTTAGTAGCGGGGCGAAACACCGGGGAGCTGTTTTTT
d_gene: -; j_gene: TRBJ1-1; v_gene: TRBV29-1; abundance: -; CDR3aa: CSVSGGNTEAFF; CDR3nt: TGCAGCGTGTCCGGAGGGAACACTGAAGCTTTCTTT
d_gene: -; j_gene: TRBJ1-6; v_gene: TRBV6-1; abundance: -; CDR3aa: CASSESRGTSPLHF; CDR3nt: TGTGCCAGCAGTGAAAGTAGGGGCACATCACCCCTCCACTTT
d_gene: TRBD2; j_gene: TRBJ2-1; v_gene: TRBV14; abundance: -; CDR3aa: CASSLPLGLAGERNEQFF; CDR3nt: TGTGCCAGCAGCCTCCCCCTGGGACTAGCGGGAGAACGGAATGAGCAGTTCTTC